A selection of T cell receptor beta chains follows, all from one sample in a study of T cells in Graves' hyperthyroidism and ophthalmopathy. TCRdb reanalysed the multiplex PCR reads using MiXCR and keeps one entry per CDR3 protein. Of about 290,000 distinct CDR3 sequences in the sample, about an eighth are singletons; the top ten hold roughly 7.5%. Sequenced input: blood. These receptors were taken from a woman aged 30 to 39 with Graves' hyperthyroidism that later progressed to Graves' ophthalmopathy. CDR3s include the opening cysteine and the closing phenylalanine or tryptophan. Each record gives: V gene, J gene, clone size, D gene, CDR3 DNA, CDR3 protein. A D gene is named only where the DNA matches it firmly. Clone size appears in some rows only: once, few, many, or a class for an expanded clone.

TRBV27,TRBJ2-7,many,-,TGTGCCAGCAGAGCTAGGGGGGGGGGCAGGGTTCCCTACGAGCAGTACTTC,CASRARGGGRVPYEQYF
TRBV19,TRBJ2-7,many,-,TGTGCCTCCGGACACAGGGAGCAGTACTTC,CASGHREQYF
TRBV7-2,TRBJ2-3,many,-,TGTGCCAGCAGCTTCCGAGGGGGGGAGACGGGGACAGATACGCAGTATTTT,CASSFRGGETGTDTQYF
TRBV28,TRBJ1-5,many,TRBD1,TGTGCCAGCAGTCGGGACAGTCACAATCAGCCCCAGCATTTT,CASSRDSHNQPQHF
TRBV19,TRBJ2-2,few,TRBD2,TGTGCCAGTAGTACCAAGAGCGGGAGTCTAACCGGGGAGCTGTTTTTT,CASSTKSGSLTGELFF
TRBV2,TRBJ1-1,-,-,TGTGCCAGCAGCCTAGGGCCCCCCAACACTGAAGCTTTCTTT,CASSLGPPNTEAFF
TRBV29-1,TRBJ1-2,many,TRBD1,TGCAGCGTTGGCCAGGGGGCATATGGCTACACCTTC,CSVGQGAYGYTF
TRBV4-1,TRBJ1-5,-,-,TGCGCCAGCAGCCAAGCCGGGACAAAGGGCAATCAGCCCCAGCATTTT,CASSQAGTKGNQPQHF
TRBV30,TRBJ2-2,many,TRBD2,TGTGCCTGGAGTGTACTAGCGGGAGACACCGGGGAGCTGTTTTTT,CAWSVLAGDTGELFF
TRBV24-1,TRBJ2-1,few,-,TGTGCCACCAGTGAACTACAGGGCCGGGAGTTCTTC,CATSELQGREFF
TRBV10-2,TRBJ2-1,many,-,TGCGCCAGCAGTGGGACTGACATTAATGAGCAGTTCTTC,CASSGTDINEQFF
TRBV20-1,TRBJ2-4,many,-,TGCAGTGCTAGAGATCTCATTCAGGGACTTGGCAAAAACATTCAGTACTTC,CSARDLIQGLGKNIQYF
TRBV7-9,TRBJ2-3,many,TRBD2,TGTGCCAGCAGCTTAAATTTGGGACTAGCGGTTTACACAGATACGCAGTATTTT,CASSLNLGLAVYTDTQYF
TRBV12-3/TRBV12-4,TRBJ2-4,many,TRBD1,TGCGACAGGGACAGGACCAAAAACATTCAGTACTTC,CDRDRTKNIQYF
TRBV7-9,TRBJ1-2,-,-,TGTGCCAGCACCAAAAGTAGCAGGGAGCTAAACTATGGCTACACCTTC,CASTKSSRELNYGYTF
TRBV19,TRBJ1-1,-,-,TGTGCCAGTTCCCCCACGAAACTTGGGGACACTGAAGCTTTCTTT,CASSPTKLGDTEAFF
TRBV4-2,TRBJ2-1,-,-,TGTGCCAGCAGCCAAGCCGATAGCTCCTACAATGAGCAGTTCTTC,CASSQADSSYNEQFF
TRBV12-3/TRBV12-4,TRBJ1-1,many,TRBD1,TGTGCCAGCAGTTCCACAGGGGAGGTCACTGAAGCTTTCTTT,CASSSTGEVTEAFF
TRBV3-1,TRBJ2-3,many,-,TGTGCCAGCTCAGGAGGGCCAGATACGCAGTATTTT,CASSGGPDTQYF
TRBV6-1,TRBJ2-1,many,TRBD2,TGTGCCAGCAGTAGAACTTTGCTAGCGGGAGGCAATGAGCAGTTCTTC,CASSRTLLAGGNEQFF
TRBV28,TRBJ2-7,-,TRBD2,TGTGCCAGCAGCGGGTATACTAGCGGGGTAGACTACGAGCAGTACTTC,CASSGYTSGVDYEQYF
TRBV5-1,TRBJ1-3,many,-,TGCGCCAGCAGCTCTGCCCTCCTCGGCTCTGGAAACACCATATATTTT,CASSSALLGSGNTIYF
TRBV3-1,TRBJ1-3,many,-,TGTGCCAGCAGCCCAACAGGGCTCGCTGGAAACACCATATATTTT,CASSPTGLAGNTIYF
TRBV4-3,TRBJ2-5,-,TRBD2,TGCGCCAGCAGCCAAGCTTCACTAGCGGGGGAAGAGACCCAGTACTTC,CASSQASLAGEETQYF
TRBV5-1,TRBJ2-2,few,-,TGCGCCAGCAGCTCCCGGCCTGTTAGGACCGGGGAGCTGTTTTTT,CASSSRPVRTGELFF
TRBV15,TRBJ2-3,-,TRBD1,TGTGCCACCAGCAGAGTCCCGGGACAGGGGTCCCTAGAGTATTTT,CATSRVPGQGSLEYF
TRBV7-2,TRBJ2-3,many,-,TGTGCCAGCAGCTTAGCTAAGACCGCAGTGGATACGCAGTATTTT,CASSLAKTAVDTQYF
TRBV27,TRBJ2-2,many,TRBD2,TGTGCCAGCAGCCCTAGCGGGACCGGGGAGCTGTTTTTT,CASSPSGTGELFF
TRBV20-1,TRBJ2-2,-,TRBD2,TGCAGTGCTAGAGATCATAGCGGGAGGTCGGTCGGGGAGCTGTTTTTT,CSARDHSGRSVGELFF
TRBV28,TRBJ1-1,many,-,TGTGCCAGCAGTTTCCGTACGGTTGAAGCTTTCTTT,CASSFRTVEAFF
TRBV2,TRBJ2-3,many,TRBD2,TGTGCCAGCAGCCCCGGGACTAGCGGGTTCACAGATACGCAGTATTTT,CASSPGTSGFTDTQYF
TRBV6-2/TRBV6-3,TRBJ2-1,-,TRBD2,TGTGCCAGCAACCGCGGGGCTAGCGGGAGAAGTGAGCAGTTCTTC,CASNRGASGRSEQFF
TRBV4-1,TRBJ1-1,-,-,TGCGCCAGCAGCCGGGACCGATACACTGAAGCTTTCTTT,CASSRDRYTEAFF
TRBV5-1,TRBJ2-6,few,-,TGCGCCAGCAGCCACGGACAGCCTCTGGGTGGGGCCAACGTCCTGACTTTC,CASSHGQPLGGANVLTF
TRBV9,TRBJ2-3,-,-,TGTGCCAGCAGCGTATTCCCAGACACAGATACGCAGTATTTT,CASSVFPDTDTQYF
TRBV27,TRBJ2-2,-,TRBD2,TGTGCCAGCAGTTTAGTTAGACTAGCGGGAGAGCACGGGGAGCTGTTTTTT,CASSLVRLAGEHGELFF
TRBV28,TRBJ2-2,few,TRBD2,TGTGCCAGCGACACTAGCGGGGGGGGTTTAACCGGGGAGCTGTTTTTT,CASDTSGGGLTGELFF
TRBV24-1,TRBJ2-2,-,TRBD1,TGTGCCACCAGTGATTTGGCGAAGGACAGGGACACCGGGGAGCTGTTTTTT,CATSDLAKDRDTGELFF
TRBV28,TRBJ1-1,many,-,TGTGCCAGCAGCCAGGGGAACACTGAAGCTTTCTTT,CASSQGNTEAFF
TRBV25-1,TRBJ2-3,-,-,TGTGCCAGCAGTGCTAATCGGGCGGGCGCTGGGAACACAGATACGCAGTATTTT,CASSANRAGAGNTDTQYF
TRBV24-1,TRBJ2-7,many,TRBD1,TGTGCCACCAGTGCCTGGACAGGGGATAACTACGAGCAGTACTTC,CATSAWTGDNYEQYF
TRBV19,TRBJ1-2,many,-,TGTGCCAGTAGTATAGGACGGGGCGCGGTTGGCTACACCTTC,CASSIGRGAVGYTF
TRBV5-6,TRBJ1-5,few,-,TGTGCCAGCAGCGTCGCTCAGGGGAATCAGCCCCAGCATTTT,CASSVAQGNQPQHF
TRBV5-6,TRBJ2-3,many,-,TGTGCCAGCAGCTTAGGACAGCAGTCCACAGATACGCAGTATTTT,CASSLGQQSTDTQYF
TRBV2,TRBJ1-1,many,-,TGTGCCAGCAGTGAAGCAGGGCCCACTGAAGCTTTCTTT,CASSEAGPTEAFF
TRBV28,TRBJ2-7,many,TRBD2,TGTGCCAGCAGGGGACTAGCGGGCGACCACTCCTACGAGCAGTACTTC,CASRGLAGDHSYEQYF
TRBV7-9,TRBJ2-6,-,-,TGTGCCAGCCTACTGTTGAGCTCTGGGGCCAACGTCCTGACTTTC,CASLLLSSGANVLTF
TRBV6-2/TRBV6-3,TRBJ1-4,few,-,TGTGCCAGCAGAAAGACTATGGCGACTAATGAAAAACTGTTTTTT,CASRKTMATNEKLFF